This T cell receptor (beta chain) was profiled in a study of blood T cells in healthy people across ages. A second roughly 7 to 11 cycle PCR used barcoded and J-beta primers. Carrying 12 random nucleotides, a template-switch adaptor labeled each individual cDNA molecule. Each single sample gave us at least 2.5 million CDR3-containing paired-end reads. From the 5' RACE reads, TCRdb called clonotypes with MiXCR, one entry per CDR3 protein. This sample has about 1,400,000 distinct CDR3 sequences; roughly 45% occur once, and the top ten carry roughly 7.9%. Notes on the study in general: Across the age range, TCR beta diversity per million T cells fell in a roughly linear way.

In its sample, this clonotype was seen a few times. Its antigen remains unknown. This receptor was obtained from a woman between 18 and 29 years old in good health. The sequenced sample was blood.

The CDR3 sequence is CSASPRLAGGYEQYF. The DNA of the CDR3 is TGCAGTGCTAGCCCTCGACTAGCGGGCGGCTACGAGCAGTACTTC. This chain joins TRBV20-1 and TRBJ2-7, with 10 bases aligning to TRBD2. Germline loops: CDR1 DFQATT, CDR2 SNEGSKA (reference sequence). The CDR3 covers 15 residues. The J segment lost 3 bases and the V segment lost 3 bases, leaving 8 bases of the junction unmatched.